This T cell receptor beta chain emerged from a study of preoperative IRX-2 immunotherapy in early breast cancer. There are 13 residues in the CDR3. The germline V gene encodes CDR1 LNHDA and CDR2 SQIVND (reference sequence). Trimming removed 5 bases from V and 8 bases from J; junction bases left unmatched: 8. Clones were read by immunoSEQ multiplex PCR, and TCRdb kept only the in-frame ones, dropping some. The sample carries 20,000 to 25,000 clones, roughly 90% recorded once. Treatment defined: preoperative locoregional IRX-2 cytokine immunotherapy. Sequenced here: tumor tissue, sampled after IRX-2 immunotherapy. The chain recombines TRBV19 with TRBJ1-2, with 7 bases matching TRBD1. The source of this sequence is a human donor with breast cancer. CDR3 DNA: TGTGCCAGTAGTGTTGAGGGGGCTCACGGCTACACCTTC. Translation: CASSVEGAHGYTF.